What follows is one TCR beta chain and its context. The CDR3 is made up of 16 amino acids. The V gene's germline CDR1 is SEHNR and CDR2 FQNEAQ (reference sequence). V lost 6 bases, J lost 0 bases, and 7 bases stayed unmatched. CD45RO-negative, CCR7-selected cells formed the naive CD8 fraction, which excluded terminally differentiated effector memory CD45RA+ cells. This table comes from immunoSEQ multiplex PCR, and its TCRdb copy is limited to in-frame clones, with some not included. The sample has hundreds of thousands of clones, approximately 96% seen once. The sample belongs to a study of shared clonotypes between healthy human individuals.

Sequences were obtained from naive CD8+ T cells sorted from blood. The chain employs TRBV7-9 and TRBJ2-5; 10 nucleotides match TRBD2. This receptor was identified in a woman in her twenties or thirties in good health. The CDR3 region is CASRHPGTSDQETQYF. Written as DNA, the CDR3 is TGTGCCAGCAGACATCCCGGGACTAGCGACCAAGAGACCCAGTACTTC.